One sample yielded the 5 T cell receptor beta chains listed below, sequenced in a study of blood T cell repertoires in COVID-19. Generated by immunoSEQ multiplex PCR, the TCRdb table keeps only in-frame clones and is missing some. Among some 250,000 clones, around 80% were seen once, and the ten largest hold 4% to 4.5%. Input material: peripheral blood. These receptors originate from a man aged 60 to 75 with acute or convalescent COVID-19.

CDR3 nucleotide sequence: TGTGCCAGCAGCAAGGGGGTGCACGAGCAGTACTTC. Translated: CASSKGVHEQYF. This sequence joins TRBV28 and TRBJ2-7, with a possible D match to TRBD1 (6 bases). This CDR3 contains 12 residues. V was pared by 6 bases and J by 5 bases, with 11 bases between. Germline assignment: CDR1 MDHEN and CDR2 SYDVKM. Combining the CDR3 with reference TRBV28 and TRBJ2-7 gives the whole variable domain DVKVTQSSRYLVKRTGEKVFLECVQDMDHENMFWYRQDPGLGLRLIYFSYDVKMKEKGDIPEGYSVSREKKERFSLILESASTNQTSMYLCASSKGVHEQYFGPGTRLTVT.

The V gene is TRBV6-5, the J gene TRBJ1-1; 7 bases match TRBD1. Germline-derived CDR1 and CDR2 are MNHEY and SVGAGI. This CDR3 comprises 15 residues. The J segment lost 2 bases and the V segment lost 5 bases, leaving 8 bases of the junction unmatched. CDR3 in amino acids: CASSQRQGGNTEAFF. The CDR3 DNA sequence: TGTGCCAGCAGTCAACGACAGGGCGGAAACACTGAAGCTTTCTTT.

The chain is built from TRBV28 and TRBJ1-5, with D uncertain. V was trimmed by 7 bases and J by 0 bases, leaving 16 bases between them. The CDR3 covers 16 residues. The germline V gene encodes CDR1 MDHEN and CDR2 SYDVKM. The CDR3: CASTPPGIYSNQPQHF. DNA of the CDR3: TGTGCCAGCACCCCCCCGGGAATCTATAGCAATCAGCCCCAGCATTTT.

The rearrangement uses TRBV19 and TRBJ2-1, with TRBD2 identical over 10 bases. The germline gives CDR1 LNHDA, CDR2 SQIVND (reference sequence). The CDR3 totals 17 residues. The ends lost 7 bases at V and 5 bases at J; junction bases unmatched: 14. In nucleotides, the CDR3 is TGTGCCAGTAAGGGGGCCTACTTAGCGGGAGGCCACAATGAGCAGTTCTTC. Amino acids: CASKGAYLAGGHNEQFF.

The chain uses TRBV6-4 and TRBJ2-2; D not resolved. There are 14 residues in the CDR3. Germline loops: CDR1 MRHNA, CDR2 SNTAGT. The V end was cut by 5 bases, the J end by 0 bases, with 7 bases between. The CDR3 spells CASSLRSNTGELFF. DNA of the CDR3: TGTGCCAGCAGTCTCAGGTCGAACACCGGGGAGCTGTTTTTT.